The 10 T cell receptor beta chains presented below share a single source sample, sequenced in a study of cytomegalovirus exposure and HLA in healthy donors. Assay: immunoSEQ multiplex PCR; the TCRdb copy retains only in-frame clones and omits some. The sample yields 57,000 or so clones, roughly 90% seen once. Input material: PBMCs. Source of these receptors: a woman aged 30 to 39 in good health and CMV-seronegative.

V is TRBV2 and J is TRBJ1-1; perhaps TRBD1 as D (5 bases). The germline V gene has CDR1 SNHLY and CDR2 FYNNEI. Trimming shortened V by 2 bases and J by 5 bases, and 15 bases separated the two germline ends. There are 15 residues in the CDR3. This CDR3 is CASSEQGGLGTEAFF. CDR3 DNA sequence: TGTGCCAGCAGTGAACAGGGAGGGTTGGGAACTGAAGCTTTCTTT.

This clone was observed a single time. V usage is TRBV7-2 and J usage is TRBJ2-2; 10 bases line up with TRBD1. V gave up 4 bases and J gave up 8 bases; unmatched junction bases: 7. The CDR3 sequence is 15 residues long. The germline V gene encodes CDR1 SGHTA and CDR2 FQGNSA. CDR3 sequence: CASSYRDRGLGELFF. CDR3 nucleotides: TGTGCCAGCAGCTACCGGGACAGGGGTTTGGGGGAGCTGTTTTTT.

This clone was found once. This sequence joins TRBV30 and TRBJ2-7; tentatively, D is TRBD2 (5 bases). CDR1 is GTSNPN and CDR2 is SVGIG in the germline V gene (reference sequence). Trimming left V 2 bases short and J 0 bases short, with 8 bases between. The CDR3 totals 13 residues. The CDR3 sequence: CAWSTGSSYEQYF. For the CDR3, the DNA is TGTGCCTGGAGTACGGGAAGCTCCTACGAGCAGTACTTC. Full variable domain (outside the CDR3, taken from reference TRBV30 and TRBJ2-7): SQTIHQWPATLVQPVGSPLSLECTVEGTSNPNLYWYRQAAGRGLQLLFYSVGIGQISSEVPQNLSASRPQDRQFILSSKKLLLSDSGFYLCAWSTGSSYEQYFGPGTRLTVT.

This chain joins TRBV9 and TRBJ2-7, with 11 bases matching TRBD2. V lost 5 bases to trimming and J lost 0 bases; unmatched junction nucleotides: 10. This CDR3 comprises 17 residues. In germline, CDR1 is SGDLS, CDR2 YYNGEE. The CDR3 here is CASSQTSGVGSSYEQYF. The DNA for the CDR3 is TGTGCCAGCAGTCAGACTAGCGGGGTCGGAAGCTCCTACGAGCAGTACTTC.

The gene calls are TRBV7-6 and TRBJ2-1; 7 positions match TRBD2. The CDR3 covers 13 residues. Unmatched junction bases numbered 10, after V lost 5 bases and J lost 12 bases. The germline CDR1 and CDR2 sequences are SGHVS and FNYEAQ. CDR3 sequence: CASSTRAGTGQFF. The CDR3 DNA sequence: TGTGCCAGCAGCACCCGAGCGGGAACTGGGCAGTTCTTC.

The chain employs TRBV18 and TRBJ1-1; maybe TRBD1 (6 bases). V was shortened by 6 bases and J by 1 base, with 12 bases between the two germline ends. This CDR3 spans 14 amino acids. Germline V lookup: CDR1 KGHSH, CDR2 LQKENI. CDR3 nucleotide sequence: TGTGCCAGCTCGCGGAGGACAGAGAACACTGAAGCTTTCTTT. Translation: CASSRRTENTEAFF.

The rearrangement links TRBV5-1 to TRBJ1-5; D gene uncertain. This CDR3 has 15 amino acids. The germline V gene has CDR1 SGHRS and CDR2 YFSETQ. The V and J ends lost 0 bases and 4 bases respectively, with 11 bases between them. DNA for the CDR3: TGCGCCAGCAGCTTGGATGGAGGTTTAAATCAGCCCCAGCATTTT. This encodes CASSLDGGLNQPQHF.

In DNA, the CDR3 is TGTGCCAGCAGTTGGACCGGGACAGGGACGTACGAGCAGTACTTC. Amino acids: CASSWTGTGTYEQYF. The chain uses TRBV6-5 and TRBJ2-7, with 9 bases aligning to TRBD1. V lost 4 bases, J lost 4 bases, and 8 bases stayed unmatched. Per the germline V gene, CDR1 is MNHEY and CDR2 is SVGAGI. This CDR3 comprises 15 residues.

This sequence joins TRBV9 and TRBJ2-7, with TRBD2 matching 13 bases. Germline V gene sequence: CDR1 SGDLS, CDR2 YYNGEE. V dropped 3 bases and J dropped 2; count of bases not matched to a gene: 2. There are 15 residues in the CDR3. The CDR3 sequence: CASSGGLAGAYEQYF. As DNA, the CDR3 is TGTGCCAGCAGCGGAGGACTAGCGGGGGCCTACGAGCAGTACTTC.

The CDR3 spells CASSTTGSRNTEAFF. CDR3 sequence (DNA): TGTGCCAGCAGCACCACAGGGTCGCGGAACACTGAAGCTTTCTTT. V and J are TRBV7-3 and TRBJ1-1; TRBD1 is a possible D gene (6 bases). Deletions cut 5 bases from V and 1 base from J, with 14 bases between. CDR3 length: 15 amino acids. Germline CDR1 is SGHTA and CDR2 is FQGTGA.